This record looks at one TCR beta chain sequence and its context. Its antigen is as yet unknown. With 1 base clipped from V and 6 bases from J, the junction kept 3 bases outside the gene matches. CDR1 is SGHTA and CDR2 is FQGTGA in the germline V gene. The CDR3 runs 16 residues. This PCR relied on a set of 60 Vbeta primers and 13 Jbeta primers. Sequencing was performed with immunoSEQ multiplex PCR; in TCRdb, only in-frame clones are kept and a portion is missing. The table includes 85,000 to 120,000 clones, roughly 83% detected once. This sample was included in a study of cytomegalovirus exposure and HLA in healthy donors. Study-wide results and caveats: A later look showed TCR association rates differing by HLA locus, highest for DRB1 and lowest for HLA-C.

The source material was PBMCs. The V gene is TRBV7-3, the J gene TRBJ2-2; 12 bases match TRBD1. The TCR was taken from a middle-aged man in good health and CMV-seronegative. The DNA for the CDR3 is TGTGCCAGCAGCTTAATGGGACAGGGGGCCTCCGGGGAGCTGTTTTTT. Translated: CASSLMGQGASGELFF.